The 12 T cell receptor beta chains presented below share a single source sample, sequenced in a study of shared clonotypes between healthy human individuals. The data were produced by immunoSEQ multiplex PCR, yet TCRdb's version contains in-frame clones alone and is incomplete. Of hundreds of thousands of clones in the sample, around 95% are singletons; the top ten hold 0.11%. The naive CD8 population came from CD45RO-negative cells selected for CCR7, without terminally differentiated effector memory CD45RA+ cells. The sample taken for sequencing was naive CD8+ T cells sorted from blood. Receptors were obtained from a woman aged 30 to 39 in good health.

V is TRBV27 and J is TRBJ2-7; D gene ambiguous. CDR3 length: 15 amino acids. Per germline, CDR1 MNHEY and CDR2 SMNVEV (reference sequence). Trimming cost V 5 bases and J 0 bases, with 14 bases left between them. Here the CDR3 DNA reads TGTGCCAGCAGTCGATGGACCGCAAACTCCTACGAGCAGTACTTC. Its translation: CASSRWTANSYEQYF.

The J gene is TRBJ2-7, the V gene TRBV29-1; 9 nucleotides line up with TRBD1. Unmatched junction bases numbered 19, after V lost 2 bases and J lost 2 bases. CDR1 SQVTM and CDR2 ANQGSEA come from the germline V gene. There are 19 residues in the CDR3. The DNA for the CDR3 is TGCAGCGTTGAATCCCTTCAGGCACGTCGGGACAGGGTAACCTACGAGCAGTACTTC. As protein: CSVESLQARRDRVTYEQYF.

The V call is TRBV5-1, the J call TRBJ2-7; 12 nucleotides agree with TRBD1. The CDR3 has 15 residues. Germline V gene data show CDR1 as SGHRS and CDR2 as YFSETQ. The junction had 6 bases not matched to a gene; V was cut back by 3 bases and J by 5 bases. The CDR3: CASSSPGQGAHEQYF. Here the CDR3 DNA reads TGCGCCAGCAGCTCCCCGGGACAGGGGGCCCACGAGCAGTACTTC.

The chain recombines TRBV6-6 with TRBJ2-2; TRBD1 agrees at 7 bases. V dropped 3 bases and J dropped 0; count of bases not matched to a gene: 4. The CDR3 is made up of 16 amino acids. The V gene's germline CDR1 is MNHNY and CDR2 SVGAGI (reference sequence). The CDR3 sequence: CASSYFGTANTGELFF. CDR3 in DNA: TGTGCCAGCAGTTATTTCGGGACAGCGAACACCGGGGAGCTGTTTTTT.

The V and J genes are TRBV5-5 and TRBJ2-7, with D maybe TRBD2 (5 bases). The CDR3 covers 15 residues. Trimming pared 2 bases from V and 3 bases from J, leaving 15 bases between. The germline V gene has CDR1 SGHKS and CDR2 YYEKEE (reference sequence). In DNA form, the CDR3 reads TGTGCCAGCAGCTTCGGGAAGACGGCCCGCTACGAGCAGTACTTC. Translating gives CASSFGKTARYEQYF.

The chain combines TRBV7-9 with TRBJ2-7; 11 bases fit TRBD2. J gave up 5 bases and V 5 bases, and 5 bases lay outside the gene matches. The CDR3 loop spans 14 amino acids. CDR1 and CDR2 (germline): SEHNR, FQNEAQ (reference sequence). The DNA of the CDR3 is TGTGCCAGCAGCCCGGGACTAGCGGCCGACGAGCAGTACTTC. Translation: CASSPGLAADEQYF.

In its sample, this clone was seen once. V usage is TRBV15 and J usage is TRBJ2-1; TRBD2 agrees at 8 bases. Germline V gene data show CDR1 as LNHNV and CDR2 as YYDKDF (reference sequence). There are 15 residues in the CDR3. V trimming: 6 bases; J trimming: 1 base; junction bases outside the gene matches: 5. In DNA, the CDR3 is TGTGCCACCAGGGATAGCGGGGTGTCCTACAATGAGCAGTTCTTC. It codes for CATRDSGVSYNEQFF.

Note on this clone: At one end the junction does not follow the germline gene, possibly because of a read error. The J gene is TRBJ2-7, the V gene TRBV7-9, with D uncertain. CDR3 length: 12 residues. Germline values: CDR1 SEHNR, CDR2 FQNEAQ (reference sequence). The DNA for the CDR3 is TGTGCCAGCAGCTTATTAGAGGTCACTGGCCGCTTC. It translates to CASSLLEVTGRF. Complete variable domain (other parts from reference TRBV7-9 and TRBJ2-7): DTGVSQNPRHKITKRGQNVTFRCDPISEHNRLYWYRQTLGQGPEFLTYFQNEAQLEKSRLLSDRFSAERPKGSFSTLEIQRTEQGDSAMYLCASSLLEVTGRFGPGTRLTVT.

Comments on this clone: Other DNA sequences in this specimen translate into the identical CDR3. The V and J genes are TRBV14 and TRBJ1-1; the D is unclear. Trimming cost V 0 bases and J 1 base, with 9 bases left between them. Germline V gene sequence: CDR1 SGHDN, CDR2 FVKESK. The length of the CDR3 is 15 residues. The DNA for the CDR3 is TGTGCCAGCAGCCAAGATGGGCAGAGGAACACTGAAGCTTTCTTT. It yields the protein CASSQDGQRNTEAFF.

The chain carries TRBV14 and TRBJ2-5; 10 bases map to TRBD2. From germline, CDR1 is SGHDN and CDR2 FVKESK. The CDR3 length is 16 residues. J lost 4 bases, V lost 0 bases, and 5 bases had no gene match. CDR3 bases: TGTGCCAGCAGCCAAGATCTAGCGGGAGTTGGAGAGACCCAGTACTTC. Residues: CASSQDLAGVGETQYF. Complete variable domain (other parts from reference TRBV14 and TRBJ2-5): EAGVTQFPSHSVIEKGQTVTLRCDPISGHDNLYWYRRVMGKEIKFLLHFVKESKQDESGMPNNRFLAERTGGTYSTLKVQPAELEDSGVYFCASSQDLAGVGETQYFGPGTRLLVL.

The CDR3 DNA reads TGCAGTGCCCTAAGTTTCGAGCAGTACTTC. Its translation: CSALSFEQYF. This chain joins TRBV20-1 and TRBJ2-7; D is unresolved. Trimming shortened V by 6 bases and J by 6 bases, and 9 bases separated the two germline ends. The CDR3 extends over 10 amino acids. CDR1 and CDR2 from the germline V gene are DFQATT and SNEGSKA (reference sequence).

The chain has TRBV11-2 and TRBJ2-7; 8 bases agree with TRBD1. CDR3 size: 14 residues. The germline CDR1 and CDR2 sequences are SGHAT and FQNNGV. Trimming removed 4 bases from V and 3 bases from J; junction bases left unmatched: 5. CDR3 amino acids: CASSSTRGLYEQYF. CDR3 nucleotide sequence: TGTGCCAGCAGCTCCACCAGGGGGCTCTACGAGCAGTACTTC.